The 13 T cell receptor beta chains reported below all come from one sample, sequenced in a study of identical twins. Each CDR3 protein gets one entry after TCRdb re-called the 5' RACE reads with MiXCR. Of 500,000 to 550,000 distinct CDR3 sequences in the sample, less than 25% were seen once. This sample was shared with a second study, whose subject was T cells expressing NK-cell markers.

What was sequenced was CD4+ T cells sorted from blood. All receptors come from a woman between 18 and 29 years old in good health.

CDR3 sequence reads: CAIRLGGGHTDTQYF. The CDR3 DNA is TGTGCCATCCGCCTGGGGGGGGGCCACACAGATACGCAGTATTTT. The rearrangement links TRBV10-3 to TRBJ2-3; tentatively, D is TRBD2 (7 bases). Germline V lookup: CDR1 ENHRY, CDR2 SYGVKD. The CDR3 runs 15 residues. Trimming stripped 8 bases from V and 2 bases from J, with 17 bases between.

This clonotype has at least ten counts. This sequence joins TRBV29-1 and TRBJ2-1, with TRBD2 matching over 11 bases. The CDR3 is made up of 19 amino acids. The junction had 13 bases not matched to a gene; V was cut back by 0 bases and J by 3 bases. CDR1 and CDR2 (germline): SQVTM, ANQGSEA. The CDR3 region has the DNA TGCAGCGTTGAAGATCCGGGCCAGACTAGCGGGGTGGTCTACAATGAGCAGTTCTTC. It codes for CSVEDPGQTSGVVYNEQFF.

The gene calls are TRBV6-5 and TRBJ2-7; D ambiguous. Per the germline V gene, CDR1 is MNHEY and CDR2 is SVGAGI. V was trimmed by 0 bases and J by 4 bases, leaving 16 bases between them. CDR3 size: 16 residues. CDR3 sequence reads: CASSYSLQKQGYEQYF. The CDR3 region has the DNA TGTGCCAGCAGTTACTCCTTACAGAAGCAAGGGTACGAGCAGTACTTC.

This clonotype was detected only a few times. This chain links TRBV20-1 with TRBJ2-1; D gene ambiguous. The germline V gene has CDR1 DFQATT and CDR2 SNEGSKA (reference sequence). The CDR3 extends over 13 amino acids. V lost 8 bases and J 7 bases, leaving 18 bases between the germline ends. The CDR3 loop is CSNRELRRNEQFF. The CDR3 DNA reads as TGCAGTAATCGCGAGCTGCGGCGTAATGAGCAGTTCTTC.

This clonotype showed up many times. The chain is built from TRBV27 and TRBJ2-7, with D perhaps assigned TRBD1 or TRBD2 (5 bases each). The CDR3 has 14 residues. The V and J ends lost 2 bases and 1 base respectively, with 9 bases between them. CDR1 is MNHEY and CDR2 is SMNVEV in the germline V gene (reference sequence). The chain's CDR3 is CASSLDRLSYEQYF. CDR3 nucleotides: TGTGCCAGCAGTTTAGACAGACTATCCTACGAGCAGTACTTC.

The CDR3 coding sequence is TGTGCCAGCGGAGGGACTAAGTCCTACGAGCAGTACTTC. Protein: CASGGTKSYEQYF. The rearrangement links TRBV18 to TRBJ2-7; 7 bases line up with TRBD2. Germline lookup yields CDR1 KGHSH and CDR2 LQKENI. The V and J ends lost 8 bases and 1 base, in that order; junction bases with no gene match: 5. The CDR3 length is 13 residues. Full variable domain (missing parts from reference TRBV18 and TRBJ2-7): NAGVMQNPRHLVRRRGQEARLRCSPMKGHSHVYWYRQLPEEGLKFMVYLQKENIIDESGMPKERFSAEFPKEGPSILRIQQVVRGDSAAYFCASGGTKSYEQYFGPGTRLTVT.

The genes are TRBV6-2 or TRBV6-3 and TRBJ2-5, with TRBD2 identical over 8 bases. Germline V gene lookup returns CDR1 MNHEY and CDR2 SVGEGT. V lost 8 bases, J lost 2 bases, and 16 bases stayed unmatched. This CDR3 is built from 17 residues. The CDR3 nucleotides read TGTGCCAGCGGAAAGAGGCTAGCGGGTCTGAGTCAAGAGACCCAGTACTTC. This sequence encodes CASGKRLAGLSQETQYF.

This sequence joins TRBV4-1 and TRBJ1-3, with D unresolved. Germline-derived CDR1 and CDR2 are MGHRA and YSYEKL. The CDR3 runs 13 residues. V dropped 2 bases and J dropped 2 bases, with 4 bases sitting between them. The CDR3 protein is CASSQQTGNTIYF. In DNA form, the CDR3 reads TGCGCCAGCAGCCAACAGACTGGAAACACCATATATTTT.

This clonotype appeared a few times. The rearrangement joins TRBV20-1 to TRBJ2-5; 9 bases match TRBD2. Germline CDR1 is DFQATT and CDR2 is SNEGSKA (reference sequence). This CDR3 is 13 amino acids long. V lost 4 bases and J lost 2; bases outside the gene matches: 2. CDR3 sequence (DNA): TGCAGTGCTATTAGCGGGGGACAAGAGACCCAGTACTTC. Residues: CSAISGGQETQYF.

This clonotype was detected only a few times. The chain employs TRBV12-3 or TRBV12-4 and TRBJ2-3; 12 bases agree with TRBD2. V dropped 6 bases and J dropped 1; count of bases not matched to a gene: 8. CDR3 length: 17 amino acids. The CDR3 region is CASRRGTSGFRTDTQYF. Written as DNA, the CDR3 is TGTGCCAGCAGAAGAGGGACTAGCGGGTTCCGCACAGATACGCAGTATTTT.

The chain links TRBV9 to TRBJ2-1, with TRBD1 identical over 11 bases. The CDR3 runs 16 residues. The germline V gene encodes CDR1 SGDLS and CDR2 YYNGEE. Losses at the gene ends were 7 bases for V and 8 bases for J; bases not matched to a gene: 14. CDR3 loop: CASARSGTGGVYEQFF. CDR3 in DNA: TGTGCCAGCGCCCGCTCCGGGACAGGGGGAGTCTATGAGCAGTTCTTC.

This clonotype was recorded a few times. This chain joins TRBV10-3 and TRBJ2-7, with TRBD1 identical over 8 bases. Germline trimming cut 3 bases from V and 4 bases from J; bases unmatched to any gene: 5. From germline, CDR1 is ENHRY and CDR2 SYGVKD. The CDR3 runs to 14 residues. The CDR3, as DNA: TGTGCCATCAGTGATCGCAGGGGGCAATACGAGCAGTACTTC. The encoded protein is CAISDRRGQYEQYF.

This clonotype has at least ten counts. The V gene is TRBV21-1, the J gene TRBJ2-3; whether TRBD2, the table's D call, matches the DNA was not checked. TRBV21-1 corresponds to a pseudogene. The CDR3 spans 16 residues. The CDR3 here is CASSARTSGSTDTQYF. The CDR3 DNA follows: TGTGCCAGCAGCGCCCGGACTAGCGGTAGCACAGATACGCAGTATTTT.